This T cell receptor (beta chain) is from a study of blood T cell repertoires in COVID-19. In the original workflow: From reference gene primer amplification, estimates of nucleated cell counts were derived. Here immunoSEQ multiplex PCR was the method, and the copy in TCRdb shows in-frame clones only, minus some. V and J calls and clone size come straight from that table; D and trimming were deduced from the DNA. The sample records approximately 200,000 clones, about 88% being singletons. The V segment lost 1 base and the J segment 1 base; nucleotides outside the gene matches: 3. The CDR3 has 16 residues. The germline CDR1 and CDR2 sequences are SGDLS and YYNGEE.

The sequence was obtained from a man between 65 and 85 years old with acute or convalescent COVID-19. Sequencing input: peripheral blood. V and J are TRBV9 and TRBJ2-2; TRBD2 agrees at 8 bases. The DNA for the CDR3 is TGTGCCAGCAGCGTAAGGGCGGGAGGGAACACCGGGGAGCTGTTTTTT. Amino acids: CASSVRAGGNTGELFF.